This entry lists 24 T cell receptor beta chains sequenced from one sample in a study of blood T cell repertoires in COVID-19. TCRdb keeps only in-frame clones here, not all; method: immunoSEQ multiplex PCR. Among some 200,000 clones listed, more than 80% were seen once. The sequenced sample consisted of peripheral blood. Receptors originate from a woman aged 40 to 49 with COVID-19, enrolled during active disease.

V gene TRBV6-5 combines with J gene TRBJ2-5, with a weak D call TRBD2 (6 bases). V lost 3 bases and J lost 2, with 13 bases in between. The germline V gene encodes CDR1 MNHEY and CDR2 SVGAGI. CDR3 size: 15 residues. The CDR3 region is CASSYRGRLQETQYF. As DNA, the CDR3 is TGTGCCAGCAGTTATCGGGGGAGACTGCAAGAGACCCAGTACTTC.

CDR3 bases: TGTGCCAGCACTGGCGGGTCCTACAATGAGCAGTTCTTC. It codes for CASTGGSYNEQFF. The V call is TRBV12-3 or TRBV12-4, the J call TRBJ2-1; a weak D match, TRBD2 (5 bases). Trimming removed 7 bases at V and 1 base at J, with 8 bases between. The CDR3 has 13 residues.

The chain has TRBV10-1 and TRBJ2-5, with TRBD1 matching 8 bases. CDR1 is WNHNN and CDR2 is SYGVQD in the germline V gene (reference sequence). Unmatched junction bases numbered 5, after V lost 6 bases and J lost 5 bases. CDR3 length: 13 residues. The CDR3 protein is CASSGQGTETQYF. The CDR3 DNA reads as TGCGCCAGCAGCGGACAGGGTACGGAGACCCAGTACTTC.

This chain connects TRBV12-2 to TRBJ2-2; TRBD2 is taken as the D call from the table, unchecked against the DNA. TRBV12-2 is described as a pseudogene. CDR3 length equals 18 residues. The CDR3 loop is CASRPIRGELLRNGELFF. The CDR3 nucleotides are TGTGCAAGTCGCCCCATCCGGGGGGAGCTCCTCAGAAACGGGGAGCTGTTTTTT.

The rearrangement joins TRBV6-5 to TRBJ2-7; 7 bases agree with TRBD1. After removal of 8 bases from V and 3 bases from J, the junction contained 7 bases not matched to a gene. Per germline, CDR1 MNHEY and CDR2 SVGAGI. The CDR3 has 13 amino acids. This chain's CDR3 is CASGERQGYEQYF. CDR3 in DNA: TGTGCCAGCGGGGAAAGACAGGGCTACGAGCAGTACTTC.

This clone occurred a few times. The J gene is TRBJ1-2, the V gene TRBV7-9; no clear D gene. Trimming stripped 5 bases from V and 2 bases from J, with 21 bases between. CDR1 and CDR2 from the germline V gene are SEHNR and FQNEAQ (reference sequence). The CDR3 extends over 17 amino acids. CDR3 sequence (DNA): TGTGCCAGCAGCCATGCCTCAGCGAGCCCCGAAAACTATGGCTACACCTTC. Residues: CASSHASASPENYGYTF. The full variable domain, with the rest looked up from reference TRBV7-9 and TRBJ1-2, is DTGVSQNPRHKITKRGQNVTFRCDPISEHNRLYWYRQTLGQGPEFLTYFQNEAQLEKSRLLSDRFSAERPKGSFSTLEIQRTEQGDSAMYLCASSHASASPENYGYTFGSGTRLTVV.

Regarding this clone: Sequence at one end of the junction differs from germline and may be a read error. The chain is built from TRBV11-1 and TRBJ2-7, with 11 nucleotides matching TRBD2. Germline-derived CDR1 and CDR2 are SGHAT and FQDESV (reference sequence). The CDR3 runs 15 residues. The CDR3 spells CASSLAGGRSYEQYF. The DNA for the CDR3 is TGTGCCAGCAGCCTAGCGGGAGGAAGGTCCTACGAGCAGTACTTC.

The chain uses TRBV29-1 and TRBJ1-2; D perhaps matches TRBD1 (5 bases). The germline V gene has CDR1 SQVTM and CDR2 ANQGSEA. The germline V and J ends were trimmed by 7 bases and 8 bases, with 17 bases remaining between them. This CDR3 has 12 residues. The DNA for the CDR3 is TGCAGCGCCGGGGGGGAGCTTAAAGGCTACACCTTC. The encoded protein is CSAGGELKGYTF. Variable domain in full (rest from reference TRBV29-1 and TRBJ1-2): SAVISQKPSRDICQRGTSLTIQCQVDSQVTMMFWYRQQPGQSLTLIATANQGSEATYESGFVIDKFPISRPNLTFSTLTVSNMSPEDSSIYLCSAGGELKGYTFGSGTRLTVV.

CDR3 in amino acids: CASSKSGSGRDRGRCAPFGYTF. In DNA, the CDR3 is TGTGCCAGCAGCAAATCCGGGTCGGGGCGGGACAGGGGACGATGCGCCCCTTTTGGCTACACCTTC. The rearrangement links TRBV21-1 to TRBJ1-2; the table names TRBD1, a call not compared with the DNA. TRBV21-1 is designated a pseudogene. The CDR3 runs to 22 residues.

This chain uses TRBV5-1 with TRBJ2-2, with 10 bases matching TRBD2. Germline CDR1 and CDR2: SGHRS and YFSETQ. V lost 0 bases, J lost 7 bases, and 6 bases stayed unmatched. This CDR3 is built from 16 residues. CDR3 sequence reads: CASSLALAGEDGELFF. CDR3 nucleotide sequence: TGCGCCAGCAGCTTGGCGCTAGCGGGAGAAGACGGGGAGCTGTTTTTT.

This clone was seen at least ten times. The CDR3 protein is CASSKKGQGDYGYTF. As DNA, the CDR3 is TGTGCCAGCAGCAAAAAAGGGCAGGGTGACTATGGCTACACCTTC. V usage is TRBV21-1 and J usage is TRBJ1-2; the table's D gene call, TRBD1, was not cross checked with the DNA. TRBV21-1 is a listed pseudogene. CDR3 size: 15 residues.

This clone occurred once. This sequence joins TRBV18 and TRBJ2-1; the D is unclear. Germline CDR1 and CDR2: KGHSH and LQKENI. V was cut by 4 bases and J by 5 bases, with 12 bases left in between. The CDR3 length is 14 residues. Written as DNA, the CDR3 is TGTGCCAGCTCACAGAAAACAGTGCACAATGAGCAGTTCTTC. Amino acids: CASSQKTVHNEQFF. Using reference TRBV18 and TRBJ2-1 for the parts outside the CDR3, the full variable domain is NAGVMQNPRHLVRRRGQEARLRCSPMKGHSHVYWYRQLPEEGLKFMVYLQKENIIDESGMPKERFSAEFPKEGPSILRIQQVVRGDSAAYFCASSQKTVHNEQFFGPGTRLTVL.

This rearrangement joins TRBV27 to TRBJ2-7; no clear D. Germline CDR1 MNHEY, CDR2 SMNVEV (reference sequence). The CDR3 is 13 amino acids. V lost 7 bases, J lost 2 bases, and 12 bases lay in between. CDR3 protein: CASTALNTYEQYF. The DNA for the CDR3 is TGTGCCAGCACGGCACTAAATACCTACGAGCAGTACTTC.

The chain carries TRBV5-6 and TRBJ2-6; 9 positions agree with TRBD1. There are 17 residues in the CDR3. Trimming cost V 6 bases and J 0 bases; bases outside gene matches: 7. Germline V gene lookup returns CDR1 SGHDT and CDR2 YYEEEE. DNA of the CDR3: TGTGCCAGCATCCGGGACAGGGCTTTCTCTGGGGCCAACGTCCTGACTTTC. This sequence encodes CASIRDRAFSGANVLTF.

This chain uses TRBV15 with TRBJ2-1, with D perhaps matching TRBD1 (6 bases). V was trimmed by 0 bases and J by 5 bases, leaving 11 bases between them. The length of the CDR3 is 15 residues. Germline-derived CDR1 and CDR2 are LNHNV and YYDKDF (reference sequence). CDR3 coding DNA: TGTGCCACCAGCAGAGATTACAGGGCCCACAATGAGCAGTTCTTC. Protein sequence: CATSRDYRAHNEQFF.

The V and J genes are TRBV6-2 or TRBV6-3 and TRBJ2-2; D gene ambiguous. Germline assignment: CDR1 MNHEY and CDR2 SVGEGT. V lost 0 bases to trimming and J lost 1 base, with 3 bases between them. The CDR3 has 14 amino acids. The CDR3 DNA reads as TGTGCCAGCAGTTACTCGCGGAACACCGGGGAGCTGTTTTTT. Translated: CASSYSRNTGELFF.

V and J are TRBV7-2 and TRBJ1-1; D remains ambiguous. CDR3 length: 13 residues. The V end was cut by 4 bases, the J end by 2 bases, with 8 bases between. Germline loops: CDR1 SGHTA, CDR2 FQGNSA. The CDR3, as DNA: TGTGCCAGCAGCTACAGAGCAAACACTGAAGCTTTCTTT. Translated, it gives CASSYRANTEAFF.

The rearrangement uses TRBV4-1 and TRBJ1-2; 9 positions agree with TRBD1. Germline lookup yields CDR1 MGHRA and CDR2 YSYEKL. Unmatched junction bases numbered 10, after V lost 4 bases and J lost 7 bases. The CDR3 contains 15 residues. CDR3 nucleotides: TGCGCCAGCAGCCCAATCGGGGGACAGGGATCTGGCTACACCTTC. Translating it yields CASSPIGGQGSGYTF.

The chain is built from TRBV5-5 and TRBJ1-6; TRBD1 aligns across 9 bases. V was pared by 4 bases and J by 9 bases, with 8 bases of the junction left unmatched. The V gene's germline CDR1 is SGHKS and CDR2 YYEKEE (reference sequence). The CDR3 runs to 15 residues. The CDR3 here is CASSEKQGASSPLHF. In nucleotides, the CDR3 is TGTGCCAGCAGCGAAAAACAGGGGGCAAGTTCACCCCTCCACTTT. Full variable domain (missing parts from reference TRBV5-5 and TRBJ1-6): DAGVTQSPTHLIKTRGQQVTLRCSPISGHKSVSWYQQVLGQGPQFIFQYYEKEERGRGNFPDRFSARQFPNYSSELNVNALLLGDSALYLCASSEKQGASSPLHFGNGTRLTVT.

At least ten counts were recorded for this clone. The chain combines TRBV4-2 with TRBJ2-2; no reliable D call. The V gene's germline CDR1 is LGHNA and CDR2 YNFKEQ. The CDR3 has 18 residues. V lost 3 bases and J lost 3, with 20 bases in between. The CDR3 region is CASSHYLPAQRDTGELFF. The CDR3 nucleotides read TGTGCCAGCAGCCATTATTTACCGGCCCAGCGAGACACCGGGGAGCTGTTTTTT.

This clone came up a few times. The rearrangement uses TRBV9 and TRBJ1-3, with D maybe TRBD1 (6 bases). V lost 3 bases to trimming and J lost 3 bases, with 10 bases between them. Germline loops: CDR1 SGDLS, CDR2 YYNGEE. The CDR3 length is 14 residues. For the CDR3, the DNA is TGTGCCAGCAGCGACAGGGTTCTTGGAAACACCATATATTTT. It is translated as CASSDRVLGNTIYF.

This chain joins TRBV3-1 (or the pseudogene TRBV3-2) and TRBJ2-1; 8 bases match TRBD2. V gave up 1 base and J gave up 0 bases; unmatched junction bases: 2. Germline-derived CDR1 and CDR2 are LGHDT and YNNKEL (reference sequence). This CDR3 is built from 16 residues. The CDR3, as DNA: TGTGCCAGCAGCCAAGGGCTAGCGGGCTCCTACAATGAGCAGTTCTTC. This gives the protein CASSQGLAGSYNEQFF.

V is TRBV15 and J is TRBJ1-2, with 7 bases lining up with TRBD1. Germline values: CDR1 LNHNV, CDR2 YYDKDF (reference sequence). V lost 5 bases to trimming and J lost 1 base; unmatched junction nucleotides: 13. CDR3 size: 17 residues. The CDR3, as DNA: TGTGCCACCAGCCAATGGGCAGGGGGTTCCATTAACTATGGCTACACCTTC. The encoded protein is CATSQWAGGSINYGYTF.

The V gene is TRBV5-4, the J gene TRBJ1-4, with D perhaps TRBD1 (6 bases). The V end lost 1 base, the J end lost 7 bases, and 20 bases lay between the germline ends. CDR1 and CDR2 from the germline V gene are SGHNT and YYREEE (reference sequence). The CDR3 spans 17 residues. This CDR3 is CASSLSGGRATGEKLFF. The CDR3 DNA follows: TGTGCCAGCAGCTTGTCTGGGGGCAGGGCCACGGGTGAAAAACTGTTTTTT.